This is a list of T cell receptor beta chains from one sample in a study of T cells expressing NK-cell markers. TCRdb re-called the 5' RACE reads and gives one entry per CDR3 protein, without DNA. Listed are some 460,000 distinct CDR3 sequences; 1.4% to 1.5% falls within the top ten. Sequenced input: blood T cells: a sorted CD56 or NKG2C T cell subset, CD4+ or CD8+ T cells, or bulk PBMC T cells (not recorded which). Every receptor here comes from a woman aged 45-60 years in good health. Both conserved end residues are part of each CDR3. Each record gives: CDR3 length, V gene, J gene, CDR3 protein.

len: 14
v_gene: TRBV7-8
j_gene: TRBJ2-2
CDR3aa: CASSPPRLSGELFF

len: 16
v_gene: TRBV21-1
j_gene: TRBJ1-3
CDR3aa: CASPQGDCSSGNTIYF

len: 17
v_gene: TRBV27
j_gene: TRBJ2-1
CDR3aa: CASSFNPGLARAGEQFF

len: 14
v_gene: TRBV7-9
j_gene: TRBJ2-3
CDR3aa: CASSLGAGDDTQYF

len: 14
v_gene: TRBV4-2
j_gene: TRBJ2-3
CDR3aa: CASSQGSGAFSQYF

len: 13
v_gene: TRBV29-1
j_gene: TRBJ2-7
CDR3aa: CSASRDNYREQYF

len: 13
v_gene: TRBV20-1
j_gene: TRBJ2-4
CDR3aa: CSASEAVGNIQYF

len: 15
v_gene: TRBV30
j_gene: TRBJ2-1
CDR3aa: CAWSSLAGGPGEQFF

len: 15
v_gene: TRBV19
j_gene: TRBJ2-5
CDR3aa: CASSPRQSGVETQYF

len: 17
v_gene: TRBV6-5
j_gene: TRBJ2-6
CDR3aa: CASSLRTSGVRANVLTF

len: 22
v_gene: TRBV23-1
j_gene: TRBJ2-3
CDR3aa: CASVPSQGRSWGSGKSTDTQYF

len: 18
v_gene: TRBV27
j_gene: TRBJ2-2
CDR3aa: CASSLSYSSGTNTGELFF

len: 17
v_gene: TRBV20-1
j_gene: TRBJ2-1
CDR3aa: CSARGGFRGRASNEQFF

len: 13
v_gene: TRBV20-1
j_gene: TRBJ2-7
CDR3aa: CSVLGGGGLEQYF

len: 16
v_gene: TRBV4-1
j_gene: TRBJ1-1
CDR3aa: CASSQGRPGANTEAFF

len: 19
v_gene: TRBV4-2
j_gene: TRBJ2-2
CDR3aa: CASSPGGGFATENTGELFF

len: 12
v_gene: TRBV5-4
j_gene: TRBJ2-2
CDR3aa: CASSPPTGELFF

len: 14
v_gene: TRBV12-3/TRBV12-4
j_gene: TRBJ1-1
CDR3aa: CASRRDTGRSEAFF

len: 14
v_gene: TRBV7-6
j_gene: TRBJ2-1
CDR3aa: CASSSGWRDSEQFF

len: 15
v_gene: TRBV6-1
j_gene: TRBJ2-7
CDR3aa: CASSEGIGIAYEQYF

len: 14
v_gene: TRBV6-5
j_gene: TRBJ1-5
CDR3aa: CASSRGPPRQPQHF

len: 13
v_gene: TRBV20-1
j_gene: TRBJ2-1
CDR3aa: CSARGRLDNEQFF

len: 19
v_gene: TRBV20-1
j_gene: TRBJ2-7
CDR3aa: CSARSPLTSGSWLSYEQYF

len: 13
v_gene: TRBV5-1
j_gene: TRBJ2-3
CDR3aa: CASHPGSEDTQYF

len: 13
v_gene: TRBV6-1
j_gene: TRBJ1-1
CDR3aa: CATTRTVNTEAFF

len: 13
v_gene: TRBV12-3/TRBV12-4
j_gene: TRBJ1-1
CDR3aa: CASSWDRNTEAFF

len: 14
v_gene: TRBV25-1
j_gene: TRBJ2-7
CDR3aa: CASSLPGTYYEQYF

len: 13
v_gene: TRBV29-1
j_gene: TRBJ2-7
CDR3aa: CSAVGSRAAEQYF

len: 14
v_gene: TRBV6-5
j_gene: TRBJ1-3
CDR3aa: CASRLTNSGNTIYF

len: 17
v_gene: TRBV5-1
j_gene: TRBJ2-1
CDR3aa: CASSLVPGVFSYNEQFF

len: 14
v_gene: TRBV30
j_gene: TRBJ2-1
CDR3aa: CAWSHSLAMNEQFF

len: 14
v_gene: TRBV4-1
j_gene: TRBJ2-2
CDR3aa: CASSRSGGGEELFF

len: 16
v_gene: TRBV5-6
j_gene: TRBJ2-1
CDR3aa: CASSLVRRAAYNEQFF

len: 17
v_gene: TRBV5-8
j_gene: TRBJ2-3
CDR3aa: CASSLSGLAGATDTQYF

len: 13
v_gene: TRBV5-1
j_gene: TRBJ1-1
CDR3aa: CASSYEQNTEAFF

len: 15
v_gene: TRBV12-5
j_gene: TRBJ2-1
CDR3aa: CASGSGLSPSDEQFF

len: 15
v_gene: TRBV5-1
j_gene: TRBJ2-1
CDR3aa: CASSLVRAGVSEQFF

len: 13
v_gene: TRBV5-8
j_gene: TRBJ2-1
CDR3aa: CASSWGLQNEQFF

len: 17
v_gene: TRBV10-3
j_gene: TRBJ2-1
CDR3aa: CAISSPGHRSSYNEQFF

len: 12
v_gene: TRBV20-1
j_gene: TRBJ1-2
CDR3aa: CSALQGVYGYTF

len: 15
v_gene: TRBV10-3
j_gene: TRBJ1-2
CDR3aa: CAIRESGGSNYGYTF